Listed here are 13 T cell receptor beta chains from one sample, sequenced in a study of CD8 T cells in ankylosing spondylitis listed by TCRdb under 2017. The library was prepared using 5' RACE. Instrument used: Illumina HiSeq 2500. TCRdb cleaned the public reads at Q25 with fastp, built clones with MiXCR and kept in-frame beta chains. Rows are unified per CDR3 protein, each entry keeping the most common DNA and genes. This sample has more than 150,000 distinct CDR3 sequences in its table, and approximately 18% of those were observed once. The ten top clones hold around 4.1% of the sample. Material: blood, either unsorted or a sorted T cell fraction (not recorded which). The receptors were gathered from a male donor under 30 with ankylosing spondylitis or in good health (not recorded which). Donor details come from another sample of the same person, matched by shared clones.

The CDR3 loop reads CASSIGGGGEQYV. In nucleotides, the CDR3 is TGTGCCAGTAGTATCGGTGGTGGAGGCGAGCAGTACGTC. The V gene is TRBV19, the J gene TRBJ2-7, with TRBD2 as a possible D gene (5 bases). The ends were cut back, 3 bases at V and 6 bases at J, with 12 bases in the middle. This CDR3 has 13 residues. Germline assignment: CDR1 LNHDA and CDR2 SQIVND (reference sequence).

This clonotype has ten or more counts. The rearrangement links TRBV7-2 to TRBJ1-2, with a possible D match to TRBD1 (5 bases). Trimming took 2 bases from V and 8 from J, leaving 18 bases between them. CDR1 and CDR2 from the germline V gene are SGHTA and FQGNSA. The CDR3 is 15 residues long. The CDR3 nucleotides read TGTGCCAGCAGCTTAACCCGGGACGCCTATGAAGGCTACACCTTC. Translation: CASSLTRDAYEGYTF.

This clonotype was detected ten times or more. CDR3 loop: CSVEDGISYEQYF. The CDR3 coding sequence is TGCAGCGTTGAAGATGGGATATCCTACGAGCAGTACTTC. The chain combines TRBV29-1 with TRBJ2-7; D is unclear. The CDR3 extends over 13 amino acids. V lost 0 bases to trimming and J lost 1 base, with 7 bases between them. Germline V gene lookup returns CDR1 SQVTM and CDR2 ANQGSEA.

This clonotype has a count of ten or more. The genes are TRBV4-2 and TRBJ2-7; tentatively, D is TRBD2 (6 bases). The CDR3 sequence is 15 residues long. From germline, CDR1 is LGHNA and CDR2 YNFKEQ. V lost 0 bases and J lost 3, with 12 bases in between. The CDR3 region is CASSQEASEYYEQYF. The CDR3 DNA follows: TGTGCCAGCAGCCAAGAGGCTAGCGAGTACTACGAGCAGTACTTC.

In its sample, this clonotype was seen many times. The chain recombines TRBV6-5 with TRBJ2-2, with no clear D. Germline CDR1 is MNHEY and CDR2 is SVGAGI. V was trimmed by 2 bases and J by 6 bases, leaving 7 bases between them. The CDR3 is 13 amino acids. CDR3 sequence (DNA): TGTGCCAGCAGTTACCCAGCCGCCGGGGAGCTGTTTTTT. This sequence encodes CASSYPAAGELFF.

The CDR3 nucleotides read TGCAGTGCTAGTTCCAGGGACTATTACTACGAGCAGTACTTC. Amino acid sequence: CSASSRDYYYEQYF. This chain uses TRBV20-1 with TRBJ2-7; 7 bases fit TRBD2. This CDR3 is built from 14 residues. Germline-derived CDR1 and CDR2 are DFQATT and SNEGSKA (reference sequence). J was trimmed by 3 bases and V by 3 bases; bases with no gene match: 8.

This clonotype came up many times. V usage is TRBV7-8 and J usage is TRBJ1-4; the D gene is possibly TRBD1 (5 bases). The CDR3 is 15 amino acids. V was clipped by 5 bases and J by 5 bases, with 15 bases between them. Per germline, CDR1 SGHVS and CDR2 FQNEAQ. CDR3 sequence reads: CASSAPRGLNEKLFF. The CDR3 nucleotides are TGTGCCAGCAGCGCCCCTCGGGGCCTGAATGAAAAACTGTTTTTT.

This clonotype was detected many times. The rearrangement joins TRBV7-9 to TRBJ2-3, with TRBD2 matching 9 bases. This CDR3 comprises 14 residues. In germline, CDR1 is SEHNR, CDR2 FQNEAQ (reference sequence). After removal of 3 bases from V and 5 bases from J, the junction contained 3 bases not matched to a gene. CDR3 bases: TGTGCCAGCAGCTTGGGGACTAGCCGAGATACGCAGTATTTT. Protein: CASSLGTSRDTQYF.

This clonotype was seen many times. The chain recombines TRBV6-2 or TRBV6-3 with TRBJ1-1; the D gene is possibly TRBD1 (6 bases). Germline loops: CDR1 MNHEY, CDR2 SVGEGT. The length of the CDR3 is 15 residues. Between the trimmed V and J ends, which lost 6 bases and 8 bases, there was a span of 22 bases. The CDR3 DNA sequence: TGTGCCAGCAGCCTATTAATAGGGGGGACGCCCGAAGCTTTCTTT. Translating it yields CASSLLIGGTPEAFF.

This clonotype appeared many times. This chain joins TRBV7-7 and TRBJ2-3, with D possibly matching TRBD1 (5 bases). The CDR3 runs 15 residues. Germline assignment: CDR1 SSHAT and CDR2 FNYEAQ (reference sequence). Trimming removed 5 bases from V and 0 bases from J, with 12 bases in between. CDR3 sequence (DNA): TGTGCCAGCAGCCCCAGGGCCGATAGCACAGATACGCAGTATTTT. It translates to CASSPRADSTDTQYF.

This chain connects TRBV20-1 to TRBJ2-7, with TRBD2 as a possible D gene (5 bases). The V and J ends lost 2 bases and 5 bases respectively, with 10 bases between them. This CDR3 is 12 amino acids long. CDR1 and CDR2 from the germline V gene are DFQATT and SNEGSKA (reference sequence). CDR3 DNA sequence: TGCAGTGCTAGAAGCGCCGGGGACGAGCAGTACTTC. This gives the protein CSARSAGDEQYF.

This clonotype showed up many times. The CDR3 nucleotides read TGTGCCAGCAGCTCGGGACCCAGCACAGATACGCAGTATTTT. It translates to CASSSGPSTDTQYF. J is TRBJ2-3 and V is TRBV7-9; the D call may be TRBD1 or TRBD2 (5 bases each). The germline V and J ends were trimmed by 4 bases and 0 bases, with 8 bases remaining between them. This CDR3 is built from 14 residues. Germline loops: CDR1 SEHNR, CDR2 FQNEAQ (reference sequence). The full variable domain, in which reference TRBV7-9 and TRBJ2-3 provide the parts outside the CDR3, is DTGVSQNPRHKITKRGQNVTFRCDPISEHNRLYWYRQTLGQGPEFLTYFQNEAQLEKSRLLSDRFSAERPKGSFSTLEIQRTEQGDSAMYLCASSSGPSTDTQYFGPGTRLTVL.

J is TRBJ2-5 and V is TRBV7-6; 13 bases match TRBD2. The germline V gene has CDR1 SGHVS and CDR2 FNYEAQ. J lost 5 bases, V lost 1 base, and 4 bases had no gene match. The CDR3 extends over 16 amino acids. As DNA, the CDR3 is TGTGCCAGCAGCTTAGGAGGACTAGCGGGAGTTGAGACCCAGTACTTC. Its protein is CASSLGGLAGVETQYF.